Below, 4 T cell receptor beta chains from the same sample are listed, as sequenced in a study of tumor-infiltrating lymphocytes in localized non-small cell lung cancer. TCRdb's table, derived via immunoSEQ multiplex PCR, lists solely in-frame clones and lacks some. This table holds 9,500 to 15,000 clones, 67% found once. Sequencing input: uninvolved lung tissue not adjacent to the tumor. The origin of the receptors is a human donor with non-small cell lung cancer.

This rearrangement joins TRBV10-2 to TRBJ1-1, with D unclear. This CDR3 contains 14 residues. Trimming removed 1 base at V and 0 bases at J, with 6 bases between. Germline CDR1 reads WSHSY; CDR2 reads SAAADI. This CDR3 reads CASSEFTVNTEAFF. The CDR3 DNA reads TGCGCCAGCAGTGAGTTTACAGTGAACACTGAAGCTTTCTTT.

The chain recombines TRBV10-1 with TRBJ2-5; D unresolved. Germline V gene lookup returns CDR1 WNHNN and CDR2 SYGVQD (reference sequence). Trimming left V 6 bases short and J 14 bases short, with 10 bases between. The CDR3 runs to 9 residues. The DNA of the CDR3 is TGCGCCAGCAGGGCAGCCAGTTACTTC. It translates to CASRAASYF.

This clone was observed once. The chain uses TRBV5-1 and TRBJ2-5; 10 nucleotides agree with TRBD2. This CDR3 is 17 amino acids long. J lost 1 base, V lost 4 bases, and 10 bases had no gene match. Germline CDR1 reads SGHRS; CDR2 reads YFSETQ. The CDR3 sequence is CASSAAGLAGAQETQYF. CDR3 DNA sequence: TGCGCCAGCAGCGCGGCGGGGCTAGCGGGAGCCCAAGAGACCCAGTACTTC.

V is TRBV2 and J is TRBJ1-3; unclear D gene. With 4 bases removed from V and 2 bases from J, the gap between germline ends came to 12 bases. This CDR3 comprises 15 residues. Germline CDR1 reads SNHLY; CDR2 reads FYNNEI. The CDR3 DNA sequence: TGTGCCAGCAGTGGGCAAGGGATCGCTGGAAACACCATATATTTT. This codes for CASSGQGIAGNTIYF.